Following are 25 T cell receptor beta chains from one sample sequenced in a study of siplizumab effects on memory and regulatory T cells (dated by TCRdb to between 2017 and 2020). Library preparation was by the immunoSEQ multiplex PCR assay. Not all clones reach the TCRdb copy of this immuneACCESS table, which keeps in-frame sequences only. Checked studies attribute under half of the gap to unresolved V genes and leave the rest unexplained. Across this sample there are about 100,000 clones, with 93% seen only once. The top ten clonotypes cover approximately 0.6% of the sample. Sequencing was performed on Tregs sorted from blood. The receptors here all came from a human donor in good health.

The chain couples TRBV7-3 to TRBJ1-6; 10 bases map to TRBD1. The CDR3 sequence is 15 residues long. The germline gives CDR1 SGHTA, CDR2 FQGTGA. The junction had 3 bases not matched to a gene; V was cut back by 0 bases and J by 10 bases. The CDR3 DNA follows: TGTGCCAGCAGCTTAACAGGGACAGGGGTCTCACCCCTCCACTTT. Its translation: CASSLTGTGVSPLHF.

The gene calls are TRBV10-3 and TRBJ1-1, with D perhaps matching TRBD1 (5 bases). CDR3 length equals 13 residues. Trimming removed 6 bases from V and 0 bases from J, with 8 bases in between. Per the germline V gene, CDR1 is ENHRY and CDR2 is SYGVKD. CDR3 amino acids: CAIRGTVNTEAFF. In nucleotides, the CDR3 is TGTGCCATCAGGGGGACGGTGAACACTGAAGCTTTCTTT.

V gene TRBV5-4 combines with J gene TRBJ2-7; 9 bases match TRBD2. This CDR3 has 15 residues. In germline, CDR1 is SGHNT, CDR2 YYREEE (reference sequence). V was clipped by 4 bases and J by 3 bases; unmatched bases: 8. The CDR3 region is CASSLGGSGGYEQYF. The CDR3 DNA reads TGTGCCAGCAGCCTAGGGGGTAGCGGGGGCTACGAGCAGTACTTC.

The chain couples TRBV7-2 to TRBJ2-3, with 10 bases that match TRBD2. The germline gives CDR1 SGHTA, CDR2 FQGNSA. With 1 base clipped from V and 6 bases from J, the junction kept 7 bases outside the gene matches. This CDR3 is built from 16 residues. CDR3 sequence reads: CASSLVPSGSLDTQYF. As DNA, the CDR3 is TGTGCCAGCAGCTTAGTTCCTAGCGGGAGTTTGGATACGCAGTATTTT.

V usage is TRBV7-9 and J usage is TRBJ1-2; D is perhaps TRBD1 (6 bases). The V gene lost 0 bases and the J gene lost 4 bases, with 15 bases spanning the gap. CDR3 size: 16 residues. Looked up from germline, CDR1 is SEHNR and CDR2 is FQNEAQ (reference sequence). CDR3 loop: CASSLAGQQKLYGYTF. The CDR3 DNA sequence: TGTGCCAGCAGCTTAGCCGGACAGCAAAAGCTCTATGGCTACACCTTC.

This clone was seen a single time. This chain joins TRBV7-2 and TRBJ2-1; D uncertain. Trimming removed 5 bases from V and 0 bases from J, with 8 bases in between. The CDR3 totals 14 residues. From germline, CDR1 is SGHTA and CDR2 FQGNSA. The CDR3 bases are TGTGCCAGCAGCCCCTCTAGCTCCTACAATGAGCAGTTCTTC. This translates into CASSPSSSYNEQFF.

The chain carries TRBV5-1 and TRBJ2-2, with TRBD1 as a possible D gene (6 bases). Germline lookup yields CDR1 SGHRS and CDR2 YFSETQ. This CDR3 comprises 15 residues. V shed 2 bases and J shed 6 bases, with 14 bases lying between them. CDR3 DNA: TGCGCCAGCAGCTTTGCCGGGACAAATCCCGGGGAGCTGTTTTTT. Encoded protein: CASSFAGTNPGELFF.

This clone was seen only once. The sample contains more than one DNA sequence encoding this CDR3. This chain joins TRBV5-1 and TRBJ2-2; the match to TRBD2 covers 13 bases. The CDR3 loop spans 15 amino acids. CDR1 is SGHRS and CDR2 is YFSETQ in the germline V gene. The J segment lost 5 bases and the V segment lost 5 bases, leaving 3 bases of the junction unmatched. The CDR3 DNA sequence: TGCGCCAGCAGGGGACTAGCGGGGCTAACCGGGGAGCTGTTTTTT. Encoded protein: CASRGLAGLTGELFF.

V usage is TRBV20-1 and J usage is TRBJ1-1; D unclear. The CDR3 loop spans 11 amino acids. The germline gives CDR1 DFQATT, CDR2 SNEGSKA (reference sequence). For the CDR3, the DNA is TGCTGCGGGGAGCTGAACACTGAAGCTTTCTTT. Protein: CCGELNTEAFF.

The genes are TRBV29-1 and TRBJ1-2; D is ambiguous. Germline loops: CDR1 SQVTM, CDR2 ANQGSEA. The CDR3 covers 11 residues. Trimming left V 3 bases short and J 8 bases short, with 10 bases between. CDR3 sequence reads: CSVEGRIGYTF. The CDR3 DNA sequence: TGCAGCGTTGAGGGTAGGATCGGCTACACCTTC.

The J gene is TRBJ1-1, the V gene TRBV2, with TRBD1 matching 9 bases. CDR1 is SNHLY, CDR2 FYNNEI, per germline. V lost 5 bases to trimming and J lost 7 bases; unmatched junction nucleotides: 5. CDR3 size: 13 residues. The CDR3: CASSRDRVGEAFF. In DNA, the CDR3 is TGTGCCAGCAGTAGGGACAGGGTGGGTGAAGCTTTCTTT.

The rearrangement joins TRBV30 to TRBJ2-1; tentative D call: TRBD2 (6 bases). This CDR3 is 17 amino acids long. CDR1 is GTSNPN, CDR2 SVGIG, per germline (reference sequence). V lost 0 bases and J lost 7, with 22 bases in between. CDR3: CAWSVLIGGSGWNEQFF. In DNA form, the CDR3 reads TGTGCCTGGAGTGTACTTATCGGGGGATCGGGTTGGAATGAGCAGTTCTTC.

The V gene is TRBV10-2, the J gene TRBJ1-1; D may be TRBD1 (5 bases). The CDR3 spans 14 residues. CDR1 WSHSY and CDR2 SAAADI come from the germline V gene. V gave up 7 bases and J gave up 0 bases, with 12 bases separating them. The chain's CDR3 is CASKPGVMNTEAFF. Written as DNA, the CDR3 is TGCGCCAGCAAGCCGGGGGTTATGAACACTGAAGCTTTCTTT.

The table lists this clone with a count of one. V and J are TRBV7-9 and TRBJ2-1; no firm D call. Germline V gene sequence: CDR1 SEHNR, CDR2 FQNEAQ (reference sequence). V was cut by 0 bases and J by 3 bases, with 0 bases left in between. This CDR3 region has 12 residues. The CDR3: CASSLAYNEQFF. The CDR3, as DNA: TGTGCCAGCAGCTTAGCCTACAATGAGCAGTTCTTC.

This chain joins TRBV2 and TRBJ1-5; a possible D gene is TRBD1 (5 bases). The CDR3 extends over 15 amino acids. Germline CDR1 SNHLY, CDR2 FYNNEI. V was shortened by 2 bases and J by 2 bases, with 10 bases between the two germline ends. CDR3 nucleotide sequence: TGTGCCAGCAGTGAAAATTTAGGGGGCAATCAGCCCCAGCATTTT. It encodes CASSENLGGNQPQHF.

This clone was seen a single time. The chain uses TRBV19 and TRBJ1-2, with D uncertain. Germline CDR1 LNHDA, CDR2 SQIVND (reference sequence). The V gene lost 5 bases and the J gene lost 6 bases, with 7 bases spanning the gap. The CDR3 has 11 amino acids. For the CDR3, the DNA is TGTGCCAGTAGTCTAGGAGATGGCTACACCTTC. Its translation: CASSLGDGYTF.

This clone was seen only once. This chain joins TRBV6-1 and TRBJ2-7; possibly TRBD1 for D (6 bases). Germline CDR1 reads MNHNS; CDR2 reads SASEGT. The CDR3 is made up of 16 amino acids. V was shortened by 4 bases and J by 2 bases, with 18 bases between the two germline ends. The CDR3 spells CASSVGRDRPTYEQYF. The CDR3 DNA is TGTGCCAGCAGTGTGGGGCGCGACAGGCCCACCTACGAGCAGTACTTC.

The CDR3 spells CAIRGTEEKLFF. The CDR3 coding sequence is TGTGCCATCAGGGGGACAGAGGAAAAACTGTTTTTT. The J gene is TRBJ1-4, the V gene TRBV10-3; 7 bases map to TRBD1. The CDR3 is 12 residues long. Germline V lookup: CDR1 ENHRY, CDR2 SYGVKD. V lost 6 bases and J lost 8; bases outside the gene matches: 3.

This clone was observed once. The rearrangement uses TRBV10-3 and TRBJ2-1; D tentatively reads TRBD1 or TRBD2 (5 bases each). The CDR3 has 14 amino acids. Germline loops: CDR1 ENHRY, CDR2 SYGVKD. Trimming pared 2 bases from V and 6 bases from J, leaving 11 bases between. The CDR3 nucleotides read TGTGCCATCAGTGAGGAGGTGAGGGGCAATGAGCAGTTCTTC. Its protein product is CAISEEVRGNEQFF.

The chain has TRBV27 and TRBJ2-1; 11 nucleotides line up with TRBD2. V gave up 7 bases and J gave up 10 bases; unmatched junction bases: 12. This CDR3 region has 15 residues. The germline CDR1 and CDR2 sequences are MNHEY and SMNVEV (reference sequence). In DNA form, the CDR3 reads TGTGCCAGCAAAATTAGCGGGGGGGCTCCAGGGGAGCAGTTCTTC. The encoded protein is CASKISGGAPGEQFF.

The rearrangement uses TRBV19 and TRBJ2-7; 9 bases are shared with TRBD2. CDR3 length: 14 residues. Germline values: CDR1 LNHDA, CDR2 SQIVND (reference sequence). Germline trimming cut 4 bases from V and 1 base from J; bases unmatched to any gene: 2. The CDR3 DNA is TGTGCCAGTAGTAGGAGCGGGGGGTCCTACGAGCAGTACTTC. Translating gives CASSRSGGSYEQYF.

In its sample, this clone was seen once. The chain uses TRBV4-1 and TRBJ1-4; D is unresolved. In germline, CDR1 is MGHRA, CDR2 YSYEKL. V was trimmed by 0 bases and J by 4 bases, leaving 9 bases between them. The CDR3 loop spans 15 amino acids. The CDR3 DNA is TGCGCCAGCAGCCAAGATCCGTCCGATAATGAAAAACTGTTTTTT. This sequence encodes CASSQDPSDNEKLFF.

The CDR3 reads CASSLMGNREYQETQYF. The CDR3 DNA reads TGTGCCAGCAGCTTAATGGGAAACAGGGAATACCAAGAGACCCAGTACTTC. The V gene is TRBV13, the J gene TRBJ2-5, with a possible D match to TRBD1 (6 bases). The CDR3 is made up of 17 amino acids. Germline V lookup: CDR1 PRHDT, CDR2 FYEKMQ (reference sequence). V was cut by 2 bases and J by 0 bases, with 16 bases left in between.

As regards this clone: Other DNA sequences in the same sample also yield this CDR3. J is TRBJ2-3 and V is TRBV20-1, with unresolved D. CDR1 and CDR2 from the germline V gene are DFQATT and SNEGSKA (reference sequence). Trimming removed 5 bases at V and 4 bases at J, with 7 bases between. The length of the CDR3 is 11 residues. CDR3: CSARLADTQYF. CDR3 DNA sequence: TGCAGTGCTCGCCTCGCAGATACGCAGTATTTT.

V gene TRBV2 combines with J gene TRBJ2-7, with unresolved D. The CDR3 contains 11 residues. Trimming pared 11 bases from V and 1 base from J, leaving 9 bases between. Germline values: CDR1 SNHLY, CDR2 FYNNEI. The DNA of the CDR3 is TGTGCCGTACAAGATTCCTACGAGCAGTACTTC. Protein: CAVQDSYEQYF.